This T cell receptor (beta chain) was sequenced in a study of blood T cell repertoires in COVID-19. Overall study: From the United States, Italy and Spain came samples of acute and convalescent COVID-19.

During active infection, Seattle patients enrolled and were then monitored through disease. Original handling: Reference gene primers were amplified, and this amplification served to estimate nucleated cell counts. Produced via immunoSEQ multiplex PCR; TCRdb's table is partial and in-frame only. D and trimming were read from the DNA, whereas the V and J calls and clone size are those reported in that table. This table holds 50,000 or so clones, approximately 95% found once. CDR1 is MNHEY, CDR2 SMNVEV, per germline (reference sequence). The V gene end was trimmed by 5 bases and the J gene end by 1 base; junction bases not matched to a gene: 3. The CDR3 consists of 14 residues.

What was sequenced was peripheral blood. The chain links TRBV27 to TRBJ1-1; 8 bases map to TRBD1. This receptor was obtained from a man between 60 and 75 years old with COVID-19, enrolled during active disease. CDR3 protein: CASSPDRGNTEAFF. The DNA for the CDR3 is TGTGCCAGCAGTCCCGACAGGGGGAACACTGAAGCTTTCTTT.